This entry lists 25 T cell receptor beta chains sequenced from one sample in a study of patients and donors after allogeneic stem cell transplantation. Each CDR3 protein gets one entry after TCRdb re-called the RT-PCR reads with MiXCR. Found here are some 880,000 distinct CDR3 sequences, about 20% of them singletons; the top ten hold about 6%. Sequenced input: blood, either unsorted or a sorted T cell fraction (not recorded which). The source of these receptors is a human donor who was either an allogeneic HSCT recipient or a stem cell or donor lymphocyte infusion donor (not recorded which). It is not recorded whose cells these are; they may come from a transplant donor.

The J gene is TRBJ2-2, the V gene TRBV6-1; maybe TRBD2 (5 bases). The CDR3 is made up of 14 amino acids. Germline CDR1 and CDR2: MNHNS and SASEGT. V was trimmed by 8 bases and J by 11 bases, leaving 21 bases between them. The CDR3: CASANRITGIELFF. CDR3 DNA: TGTGCCAGCGCAAACCGCATTACCGGGATAGAGCTGTTTTTT.

The genes are TRBV2 and TRBJ2-3; D call uncertain. The CDR3 extends over 11 amino acids. Trimming pared 0 bases from V and 10 bases from J, leaving 5 bases between. Germline assignment: CDR1 SNHLY and CDR2 FYNNEI. DNA for the CDR3: TGTGCCAGCAGTGAAGCGGCAGCGCAGTATTTT. Translated, it gives CASSEAAAQYF.

This clonotype has a handful of counts. This sequence joins TRBV20-1 and TRBJ2-6, with D possibly being TRBD1 (5 bases). The germline V and J ends were trimmed by 2 bases and 1 base, with 6 bases remaining between them. The germline V gene encodes CDR1 DFQATT and CDR2 SNEGSKA (reference sequence). The CDR3 has 14 residues. CDR3 DNA sequence: TGCAGTGCTAGACGACAGTCTGGGGCCAACGTCCTGACTTTC. It encodes CSARRQSGANVLTF.

The chain links TRBV7-8 to TRBJ1-6; D call uncertain. The germline V and J ends were trimmed by 3 bases and 2 bases, with 8 bases remaining between them. Germline V gives CDR1 SGHVS, CDR2 FQNEAQ. The CDR3 covers 15 residues. This CDR3 reads CASSFEATYNSPLHF. The CDR3 region has the DNA TGTGCCAGCAGCTTCGAGGCAACCTATAATTCACCCCTCCACTTT.

The rearrangement joins TRBV12-3 or TRBV12-4 to TRBJ2-7, with D perhaps matching TRBD1 (6 bases). The V gene lost 5 bases and the J gene lost 1 base, with 12 bases spanning the gap. The CDR3 loop spans 14 amino acids. CDR3 sequence: CASSREQGSYEQYF. The CDR3, as DNA: TGTGCCAGCAGTCGAGAACAGGGTTCCTACGAGCAGTACTTC.

This clonotype was seen a handful of times. The V and J genes are TRBV9 and TRBJ2-3; 11 bases match TRBD2. Germline V gene data show CDR1 as SGDLS and CDR2 as YYNGEE. Trimming at V came to 4 bases and at J to 3 bases, leaving 7 bases not matched to a gene. The CDR3 consists of 16 residues. The CDR3 spells CASSPYSGRGTDTQYF. CDR3 DNA sequence: TGTGCCAGCAGCCCTTATAGCGGGAGGGGAACAGATACGCAGTATTTT.

This clonotype turned up a few times. The CDR3 loop is CASSERVAGGTYNEQFF. The CDR3, as DNA: TGTGCCAGCAGTGAGAGAGTAGCGGGAGGCACATACAATGAGCAGTTCTTC. The V call is TRBV2, the J call TRBJ2-1; 10 bases align to TRBD2. The CDR3 is made up of 17 amino acids. With 3 bases clipped from V and 4 bases from J, the junction kept 9 bases outside the gene matches. Germline V gene data show CDR1 as SNHLY and CDR2 as FYNNEI.

The chain combines TRBV11-1 with TRBJ2-5; 12 bases match TRBD2. This CDR3 is built from 18 residues. V was pared by 2 bases and J by 4 bases, with 11 bases of the junction left unmatched. Germline V gene lookup returns CDR1 SGHAT and CDR2 FQDESV (reference sequence). CDR3 coding DNA: TGTGCCAGCAGCTTAAAACGTACTAGCGGGAGGACCGGAGAGACCCAGTACTTC. This translates into CASSLKRTSGRTGETQYF. The whole variable domain, remainder taken from reference TRBV11-1 and TRBJ2-5, is EAEVAQSPRYKITEKSQAVAFWCDPISGHATLYWYRQILGQGPELLVQFQDESVVDDSQLPKDRFSAERLKGVDSTLKIQPAELGDSAMYLCASSLKRTSGRTGETQYFGPGTRLLVL.

The rearrangement joins TRBV7-9 to TRBJ2-1; D may be TRBD1 (6 bases). Germline assignment: CDR1 SEHNR and CDR2 FQNEAQ (reference sequence). The ends were cut back, 5 bases at V and 1 base at J, with 9 bases in the middle. This CDR3 has 14 amino acids. The CDR3 sequence: CASSRQESYNEQFF. The DNA of the CDR3 is TGTGCCAGCAGCCGACAGGAGTCCTACAATGAGCAGTTCTTC.

The V gene is TRBV24-1, the J gene TRBJ2-1; 8 positions match TRBD1. Germline trimming cut 7 bases from V and 9 bases from J; bases unmatched to any gene: 16. CDR3 length equals 16 residues. Germline V lookup: CDR1 KGHDR, CDR2 SFDVKD. The CDR3 nucleotides read TGTGCCACCAGGGGGAAGCTACAGGACAGGGTGGCTGAGCAGTTCTTC. Encoded protein: CATRGKLQDRVAEQFF.

Many counts were recorded for this clonotype. A junction boundary mismatches the germline segment, possibly from a read error. The V call is TRBV5-1, the J call TRBJ2-7; the D is unclear. This CDR3 is built from 11 residues. Germline lookup yields CDR1 SGHRS and CDR2 YFSETQ. The CDR3 loop is CASSLVDEQYF. The CDR3 DNA reads as TGTGCCAGCAGCTTAGTGGACGAGCAGTACTTC.

The chain employs TRBV2 and TRBJ2-1; no firm D call. In germline, CDR1 is SNHLY, CDR2 FYNNEI. The V end lost 3 bases, the J end lost 10 bases, and 10 bases lay between the germline ends. The CDR3 runs to 12 residues. The CDR3 region is CASSEYTMEQFF. The CDR3 region has the DNA TGTGCCAGCAGTGAGTACACAATGGAGCAGTTCTTC.

This clonotype was recorded only once. V is TRBV15 and J is TRBJ2-5, with D maybe TRBD2 (6 bases). This CDR3 is 14 amino acids long. V gave up 4 bases and J gave up 4 bases, with 13 bases separating them. CDR1 is LNHNV, CDR2 YYDKDF, per germline (reference sequence). The CDR3 DNA follows: TGTGCCACCAGCAACCTAGACGGGGGAGAGACCCAGTACTTC. This sequence encodes CATSNLDGGETQYF.

Only a few counts were recorded for this clonotype. The J gene is TRBJ1-2, the V gene TRBV25-1, with D unclear. The CDR3 runs 13 residues. V was clipped by 3 bases and J by 4 bases, with 9 bases between them. The germline CDR1 and CDR2 sequences are MGHDK and SYGVNS. CDR3 region: CASSDSSPYGYTF. In nucleotides, the CDR3 is TGTGCCAGCAGTGATTCGAGCCCCTATGGCTACACCTTC.

This clonotype was counted between two and nine times. The chain employs TRBV12-3 or TRBV12-4 and TRBJ2-7; D not certain. The CDR3 runs to 13 residues. Trimming removed 5 bases from V and 6 bases from J, with 14 bases in between. Written as DNA, the CDR3 is TGTGCCAGCAGTACCGGGCCAAGCTCCGAGCAGTACTTC. Protein sequence: CASSTGPSSEQYF.

This clonotype was seen a few times. The rearrangement links TRBV4-1 to TRBJ1-4; 7 bases agree with TRBD1. Losses at the gene ends were 4 bases for V and 8 bases for J; bases not matched to a gene: 10. The CDR3 runs to 15 residues. Germline V gives CDR1 MGHRA, CDR2 YSYEKL. The CDR3 here is CASSLGGKGGEKLFF. The CDR3 DNA reads as TGCGCCAGCAGCCTAGGGGGAAAAGGGGGCGAAAAACTGTTTTTT.

To note about this clonotype: One junction end disagrees with the germline gene, perhaps due to a read error. V and J are TRBV24-1 and TRBJ2-1; a possible D gene is TRBD1 (5 bases). The V gene's germline CDR1 is KGHDR and CDR2 SFDVKD. CDR3 length: 15 amino acids. The CDR3 DNA reads TGTGCCACCTGTGATTTGCGTGGCAGGGAAAATGAGCAGTTCTTC. This encodes CATCDLRGRENEQFF.

The V call is TRBV6-1, the J call TRBJ1-1, with 8 nucleotides matching TRBD1. The CDR3 contains 12 residues. Germline V CDR1 and CDR2: MNHNS, SASEGT. V shed 6 bases and J 11 bases; nucleotides not matched to a gene: 8. The CDR3 sequence is CASSPDRVAAFF. The CDR3 DNA follows: TGTGCCAGCAGCCCGGACAGGGTTGCGGCTTTCTTT.

This clonotype was seen more than once but under ten times. The chain is built from TRBV12-3 or TRBV12-4 and TRBJ2-7; D ambiguous. This CDR3 is 13 amino acids long. V lost 5 bases and J lost 2, with 10 bases in between. The CDR3 nucleotides are TGTGCCAGCAGTATCACAGATACCTACGAGCAGTACTTC. Protein product: CASSITDTYEQYF.

This clonotype was counted a few times. The J gene is TRBJ2-2, the V gene TRBV7-8; TRBD1 matches at 10 bases. The CDR3 loop spans 15 amino acids. Germline V gene lookup returns CDR1 SGHVS and CDR2 FQNEAQ. V was pared by 5 bases and J by 7 bases, with 7 bases of the junction left unmatched. CDR3 DNA sequence: TGTGCCAGCAGCGTACGGGACAGGGGTAACGGGGAGCTGTTTTTT. Its translation is CASSVRDRGNGELFF.

The table lists this clonotype with a few counts. CDR3 coding DNA: TGCAGTGCCTTGGGCTATGGCTACACCTTC. Encoded protein: CSALGYGYTF. The J gene is TRBJ1-2, the V gene TRBV20-1; unclear D gene. The V gene's germline CDR1 is DFQATT and CDR2 SNEGSKA (reference sequence). Deletions cut 6 bases from V and 4 bases from J, with 6 bases between. This CDR3 spans 10 amino acids.

This clonotype has a handful of counts. The genes are TRBV5-4 and TRBJ1-2; no definite D call. This CDR3 has 14 residues. Trimming took 0 bases from V and 4 from J, leaving 10 bases between them. Looked up from germline, CDR1 is SGHNT and CDR2 is YYREEE (reference sequence). CDR3 protein: CASSLDTDIYGYTF. In nucleotides, the CDR3 is TGTGCCAGCAGCTTGGACACAGACATCTATGGCTACACCTTC. Looking up the rest from reference TRBV5-4 and TRBJ1-2 gives the full variable domain: ETGVTQSPTHLIKTRGQQVTLRCSSQSGHNTVSWYQQALGQGPQFIFQYYREEENGRGNFPPRFSGLQFPNYSSELNVNALELDDSALYLCASSLDTDIYGYTFGSGTRLTVV.

This sequence joins TRBV12-3 or TRBV12-4 and TRBJ2-5; D is possibly TRBD2 (5 bases). The CDR3 covers 14 residues. Trimming pared 8 bases from V and 1 base from J, leaving 14 bases between. CDR3 coding DNA: TGTGCCAGCCAAATCGGACTGTTCCAAGAGACCCAGTACTTC. This encodes CASQIGLFQETQYF.

The sample holds a few counts of this clonotype. The genes are TRBV7-2 and TRBJ2-3, with no clear D. This CDR3 has 14 residues. Trimming pared 6 bases from V and 4 bases from J, leaving 14 bases between. Germline V lookup: CDR1 SGHTA, CDR2 FQGNSA. This CDR3 is CASRRATRPDTQYF. CDR3 nucleotides: TGTGCCAGCAGACGAGCGACCCGTCCAGATACGCAGTATTTT.

This clonotype was counted many times. V usage is TRBV12-3 or TRBV12-4 and J usage is TRBJ2-3, with 9 positions matching TRBD1. With V trimmed by 6 bases and J by 2 bases, 9 bases remained unmatched. The CDR3 spans 16 residues. The CDR3, as DNA: TGTGCCAGCAGGGACTCGGGACAGGGAATCACAGATACGCAGTATTTT. Translating it yields CASRDSGQGITDTQYF.